This T cell receptor beta chain originates from a study of T cell repertoires in aging, cancer and after chemotherapy. Study-wide context: Patients with chronic lymphocytic leukemia were sampled before and after fludarabine- or bendamustine-based chemotherapy. The full dataset contained millions of TCR reads.

Study-wide results and caveats: Hematological cancer patients had lymphoid organ infiltration that may impair thymic emigration or T cell expansion. Healthy donors lost TCR diversity with age mainly through richness, cancer patients through richness and evenness.

Multiplex touch-down PCR with TRB-A/B primers amplified rearranged V-D-J TRB sequences. TCRdb used MiXCR to reprocess the multiplex PCR reads, holding one entry per CDR3 protein. This table holds about 1,400 distinct CDR3 sequences, around 60% found once. As for this clonotype: Its antigen is still unknown.

Amplification of TCR beta used genomic DNA extracted from peripheral blood. This receptor was obtained from a human donor with a blood cancer. The sample taken for sequencing was blood.

CDR3 amino acids: CASSPRDSRSYEQYF. CDR3 bases: TGTGCCAGTAGTCCGAGGGACAGCAGGAGTTACGAGCAGTACTTC. The V gene is TRBV19, the J gene TRBJ2-7; 7 nucleotides align to TRBD1. Germline V CDR1 and CDR2: LNHDA, SQIVND (reference sequence). The ends lost 5 bases at V and 4 bases at J; junction bases unmatched: 11. The length of the CDR3 is 15 residues.